Following are 30 T cell receptor beta chains from one sample sequenced in a study of TIL therapy for anti-PD-1-resistant metastatic lung cancer. Sequencing used immunoSEQ v3. Profiled with immunoSEQ multiplex PCR; TCRdb holds only in-frame clones, not every one. The data show about 50,000 clones, 70% to 85% seen once. Time point meaning: pre-treatment sample, taken before nivolumab and TIL therapy. Sequences were derived from blood, sampled at baseline. These receptors were collected from a woman between 30 and 79 years old with non-small cell lung cancer.

This chain's CDR3 is CASSLSQHSEQFF. As DNA, the CDR3 is TGTGCCAGCAGTTTATCCCAGCACAGTGAGCAGTTCTTC. The chain carries TRBV27 and TRBJ2-1; D is unresolved. V lost 0 bases to trimming and J lost 9 bases, with 9 bases between them. The CDR3 has 13 amino acids. In germline, CDR1 is MNHEY, CDR2 SMNVEV (reference sequence).

The chain uses TRBV4-1 and TRBJ2-7, with D possibly matching TRBD2 (6 bases). Germline V gene lookup returns CDR1 MGHRA and CDR2 YSYEKL. The V end was cut by 0 bases, the J end by 0 bases, with 21 bases between. This CDR3 is 19 amino acids long. This CDR3 reads CASSQDLERLGTGSYEQYF. In DNA, the CDR3 is TGCGCCAGCAGCCAAGATCTTGAAAGGCTGGGGACTGGCTCCTACGAGCAGTACTTC.

The gene calls are TRBV6-5 and TRBJ2-7, with 16 nucleotides matching TRBD2. Germline lookup yields CDR1 MNHEY and CDR2 SVGAGI. The CDR3 loop spans 15 amino acids. After removal of 7 bases from V and 5 bases from J, the junction contained 5 bases not matched to a gene. CDR3 in amino acids: CASTGLAGGLDEQYF. The CDR3 bases are TGTGCCAGCACGGGACTAGCGGGGGGGCTCGACGAGCAGTACTTC.

This chain joins TRBV7-9 and TRBJ2-1; the D gene is possibly TRBD2 (7 bases). This CDR3 region has 15 residues. V was shortened by 3 bases and J by 7 bases, with 16 bases between the two germline ends. Germline assignment: CDR1 SEHNR and CDR2 FQNEAQ (reference sequence). The CDR3 coding sequence is TGTGCCAGCAGCTTTCCTAGGGGGGGCCGTAATGAGCAGTTCTTC. Its protein is CASSFPRGGRNEQFF.

The CDR3 DNA reads TGTGCCAGCAGTCCTTATCGGGGGCCCCAGCATTTT. It is translated as CASSPYRGPQHF. The gene calls are TRBV2 and TRBJ1-5; no firm D call. V lost 5 bases, J lost 9 bases, and 11 bases lay in between. The CDR3 contains 12 residues. Germline V gene data show CDR1 as SNHLY and CDR2 as FYNNEI.

In its sample, this clone was seen once. J is TRBJ1-1 and V is TRBV11-1, with D perhaps matching TRBD1 (5 bases). The CDR3 runs to 16 residues. V gave up 1 base and J gave up 0 bases, with 12 bases separating them. Per germline, CDR1 SGHAT and CDR2 FQDESV (reference sequence). The CDR3 spells CASSLGQLAMNTEAFF. CDR3 in DNA: TGTGCCAGCAGCTTAGGACAGTTGGCGATGAACACTGAAGCTTTCTTT.

The chain has TRBV11-1 and TRBJ2-7, with D hard to call. The CDR3 contains 12 residues. CDR1 is SGHAT and CDR2 is FQDESV in the germline V gene (reference sequence). The ends were cut back, 3 bases at V and 1 base at J, with 4 bases in the middle. CDR3 DNA sequence: TGTGCCAGCAGCTTGTCATCCTACGAGCAGTACTTC. This translates into CASSLSSYEQYF.

The chain combines TRBV19 with TRBJ2-1; 11 bases agree with TRBD2. The germline CDR1 and CDR2 sequences are LNHDA and SQIVND (reference sequence). The CDR3 consists of 15 residues. V was clipped by 5 bases and J by 8 bases; unmatched bases: 8. DNA of the CDR3: TGTGCCAGTAGTTTTAGCGGGGGGGCCTTTGATGAGCAGTTCTTC. Translating gives CASSFSGGAFDEQFF.

This clone was counted only a few times. The chain employs TRBV4-3 and TRBJ1-2; the D is unclear. The CDR3 sequence is 15 residues long. CDR1 is LGHNA, CDR2 YSLEER, per germline. Trimming stripped 4 bases from V and 6 bases from J, with 18 bases between. The CDR3 bases are TGCGCCAGCAGCCCTTCACAGAGGCTTAGTAATGGCTACACCTTC. Amino acids: CASSPSQRLSNGYTF.

The V gene is TRBV5-5, the J gene TRBJ1-2; 9 nucleotides match TRBD1. This CDR3 has 13 amino acids. V trimming: 4 bases; J trimming: 6 bases; junction bases outside the gene matches: 4. Germline CDR1 SGHKS, CDR2 YYEKEE (reference sequence). CDR3 sequence: CASSRDRGNGYTF. The CDR3 nucleotides are TGTGCCAGCAGCCGCGACAGGGGGAATGGCTACACCTTC.

The chain uses TRBV10-3 and TRBJ2-1, with D perhaps TRBD1 or TRBD2 (6 bases each). Germline CDR1 and CDR2: ENHRY and SYGVKD. V lost 11 bases and J lost 5, with 16 bases in between. The CDR3 is made up of 13 amino acids. CDR3 bases: TGTGCCTCCTCTGGGGGCGGGGACAATGAGCAGTTCTTC. This encodes CASSGGGDNEQFF.

The table lists this clone with a count of one. V is TRBV5-4 and J is TRBJ2-7; D uncertain. Germline CDR1 SGHNT, CDR2 YYREEE (reference sequence). Trimming took off 4 bases at V and 4 bases at J, with 12 bases between the two ends. CDR3 length: 13 amino acids. CDR3 protein: CASSPGVGYEQYF. In DNA, the CDR3 is TGTGCCAGCAGCCCGGGTGTGGGGTACGAGCAGTACTTC.

The sample holds one count of this clone. The rearrangement links TRBV27 to TRBJ1-2; possibly TRBD1 for D (6 bases). Per germline, CDR1 MNHEY and CDR2 SMNVEV (reference sequence). Trimming pared 6 bases from V and 8 bases from J, leaving 25 bases between. This CDR3 is 16 amino acids long. CDR3 DNA sequence: TGTGCCAGCAGACCCAGGGACACCGGCCGGGTAGGGGGCTACACCTTC. Its translation is CASRPRDTGRVGGYTF.

J is TRBJ2-7 and V is TRBV27; possibly TRBD2 for D (5 bases). Trimming left V 4 bases short and J 11 bases short, with 15 bases between. The CDR3 has 12 amino acids. Germline CDR1 is MNHEY and CDR2 is SMNVEV (reference sequence). The CDR3 protein is CASSSIGQEEYF. DNA for the CDR3: TGTGCCAGCAGTTCCATCGGGCAGGAGGAGTACTTC.

J is TRBJ1-3 and V is TRBV28; 10 nucleotides match TRBD1. The V gene end was trimmed by 6 bases and the J gene end by 8 bases; junction bases not matched to a gene: 4. Germline V gene lookup returns CDR1 MDHEN and CDR2 SYDVKM. This CDR3 has 13 residues. As DNA, the CDR3 is TGTGCCAGCAGCCGACAGGGGGCGGACACCATATATTTT. As protein: CASSRQGADTIYF.

A few counts support this clone. V and J are TRBV6-5 and TRBJ2-7, with D possibly being TRBD1 (5 bases). Trimming took 5 bases from V and 2 from J, leaving 13 bases between them. The CDR3 has 14 amino acids. The germline V gene encodes CDR1 MNHEY and CDR2 SVGAGI. Here the CDR3 reads CASSRTSQPYEQYF. As DNA, the CDR3 is TGTGCCAGCAGTCGGACAAGCCAACCCTACGAGCAGTACTTC.

This sequence joins TRBV6-1 and TRBJ1-1, with TRBD1 matching over 9 bases. The trim removed 6 bases at V and 10 bases at J, leaving 12 bases unmatched. The CDR3 is 14 amino acids. Germline V gives CDR1 MNHNS, CDR2 SASEGT. The DNA of the CDR3 is TGTGCCAGCAGCTCGACAGGGGGTGGATTAAGAGCTTTCTTT. Its translation: CASSSTGGGLRAFF.

The V call is TRBV29-1, the J call TRBJ2-7, with TRBD1 matching 8 bases. The CDR3 is 13 amino acids. Germline values: CDR1 SQVTM, CDR2 ANQGSEA. V lost 5 bases, J lost 4 bases, and 7 bases stayed unmatched. The CDR3 DNA is TGCAGCGTTTTCGACAGGGGATTGTACGAGCAGTACTTC. This gives the protein CSVFDRGLYEQYF.

V and J are TRBV20-1 and TRBJ1-2; D not resolved. Looked up from germline, CDR1 is DFQATT and CDR2 is SNEGSKA (reference sequence). This CDR3 has 11 amino acids. Deletions cut 3 bases from V and 2 bases from J, with 4 bases between. CDR3 residues: CSASNNYGYTF. CDR3 nucleotide sequence: TGCAGTGCTAGTAACAACTATGGCTACACCTTC.

This clone was counted a few times. The chain has TRBV2 and TRBJ1-2; D might be TRBD1 (5 bases). V was pared by 4 bases and J by 1 base, with 13 bases between. Germline V CDR1 and CDR2: SNHLY, FYNNEI. The CDR3 runs 15 residues. CDR3 DNA: TGTGCCAGCAGTGTATTCAGGGTCGATAACTATGGCTACACCTTC. Its protein product is CASSVFRVDNYGYTF.

This clone was detected a few times. This sequence joins TRBV10-2 and TRBJ2-7; D gene unclear. The CDR3 sequence is 14 residues long. Germline V gene lookup returns CDR1 WSHSY and CDR2 SAAADI. Trimming pared 2 bases from V and 0 bases from J, leaving 8 bases between. The CDR3 DNA reads as TGCGCCAGCAGTGAGGTTAGCCGCTCCTACGAGCAGTACTTC. Translated: CASSEVSRSYEQYF.

This chain links TRBV6-5 with TRBJ1-3; 7 positions match TRBD1. Per germline, CDR1 MNHEY and CDR2 SVGAGI. The CDR3 has 14 amino acids. V lost 2 bases, J lost 7 bases, and 5 bases stayed unmatched. CDR3 bases: TGTGCCAGCAGTTACAAAGGGGGCCTGAACACCATATATTTT. This sequence encodes CASSYKGGLNTIYF.

This clone was counted once. The chain carries TRBV7-2 and TRBJ1-2; D uncertain. The CDR3 is 16 residues long. Germline V gene lookup returns CDR1 SGHTA and CDR2 FQGNSA. The ends were cut back, 1 base at V and 4 bases at J, with 16 bases in the middle. The CDR3 DNA sequence: TGTGCCAGCAGCTTAGTAGGCGTCGAGAGGGTCTATGGCTACACCTTC. Translating gives CASSLVGVERVYGYTF.

The chain employs TRBV28 and TRBJ2-6; 7 nucleotides match TRBD2. J was trimmed by 2 bases and V by 8 bases; bases with no gene match: 9. This CDR3 has 16 residues. Germline V lookup: CDR1 MDHEN, CDR2 SYDVKM. CDR3 protein: CASAPGGFAGANVLTF. CDR3 nucleotides: TGTGCCAGCGCCCCCGGGGGGTTTGCTGGGGCCAACGTCCTGACTTTC. The variable domain in full, with the rest retrieved from reference TRBV28 and TRBJ2-6, is DVKVTQSSRYLVKRTGEKVFLECVQDMDHENMFWYRQDPGLGLRLIYFSYDVKMKEKGDIPEGYSVSREKKERFSLILESASTNQTSMYLCASAPGGFAGANVLTFGAGSRLTVL.

V gene TRBV5-1 combines with J gene TRBJ1-2; D unresolved. Looked up from germline, CDR1 is SGHRS and CDR2 is YFSETQ. V was shortened by 0 bases and J by 1 base, with 13 bases between the two germline ends. The CDR3 covers 16 residues. The CDR3 sequence: CASSLEWGKLNYGYTF. CDR3 in DNA: TGCGCCAGCAGCTTGGAGTGGGGTAAACTTAACTATGGCTACACCTTC.

This clone was seen just once. This chain uses TRBV7-2 with TRBJ1-1, with D possibly matching TRBD1 (6 bases). This CDR3 has 16 residues. V was clipped by 1 base and J by 5 bases, with 17 bases between them. In germline, CDR1 is SGHTA, CDR2 FQGNSA. The CDR3: CASSLGVTGSKTEAFF. Here the CDR3 DNA reads TGTGCCAGCAGCTTAGGCGTTACAGGGTCTAAGACTGAAGCTTTCTTT.

The rearrangement links TRBV5-1 to TRBJ1-2; no reliable D call. The CDR3 is 14 residues long. Germline-derived CDR1 and CDR2 are SGHRS and YFSETQ. V dropped 0 bases and J dropped 8 bases, with 14 bases sitting between them. CDR3 DNA sequence: TGCGCCAGCAGCTTGGCCGGAGAGGGTAGGGGCTACACCTTC. This codes for CASSLAGEGRGYTF.

The V and J genes are TRBV6-6 and TRBJ1-5; D perhaps matches TRBD1 (6 bases). V was pared by 5 bases and J by 3 bases, with 8 bases between. Per germline, CDR1 MNHNY and CDR2 SVGAGI (reference sequence). CDR3 size: 13 residues. The CDR3 is CASSDRFNQPQHF. The CDR3 DNA follows: TGTGCCAGCAGTGACAGGTTCAATCAGCCCCAGCATTTT.

The V gene is TRBV2, the J gene TRBJ1-2; D call uncertain. V was cut by 4 bases and J by 6 bases, with 18 bases left in between. This CDR3 region has 15 residues. In germline, CDR1 is SNHLY, CDR2 FYNNEI. This CDR3 is CASSAKMGGIHGYTF. As DNA, the CDR3 is TGTGCCAGCAGTGCAAAAATGGGAGGGATCCATGGCTACACCTTC.

V usage is TRBV12-2 and J usage is TRBJ1-4; TRBD1 is the table's D call, not checked against the DNA. TRBV12-2 is marked as a pseudogene. The CDR3 runs to 16 residues. The CDR3 nucleotides read TGTGCAAGTCGCCCCTACTGCCAGGGGGATAGGGAAAAACTGTTTTTT. Translating it yields CASRPYCQGDREKLFF.